The 14 T cell receptor beta chains below come from one sample, sequenced in a study of T-cell memory formation after mild COVID-19. MiXCR, applied by TCRdb to the 5' RACE reads, yields one record per CDR3 protein. The profile shows about 350,000 distinct CDR3 sequences, roughly 13% of them singletons. Sequences were obtained from PBMCs or a T cell subset sorted from them (not recorded which). The receptors shown here come from a man in his late teens or twenties who had mild COVID-19 (a few samples of this study predate the infection). Cell type and time point are not known.

This clonotype was seen at least ten times. The chain uses TRBV20-1 and TRBJ2-3; D is uncertain. V lost 3 bases and J lost 1, with 14 bases in between. Germline assignment: CDR1 DFQATT and CDR2 SNEGSKA (reference sequence). The CDR3 spans 15 residues. CDR3 loop: CSARDPIKGTDTQYF. CDR3 in DNA: TGCAGTGCTAGGGACCCGATTAAGGGCACAGATACGCAGTATTTT.

This clonotype was recorded at least ten times. V is TRBV5-1 and J is TRBJ2-3; TRBD1 might be the D (5 bases). The CDR3 runs to 15 residues. Per germline, CDR1 SGHRS and CDR2 YFSETQ. The V gene lost 4 bases and the J gene lost 0 bases, with 12 bases spanning the gap. The DNA of the CDR3 is TGCGCCAGCAGCCCCTATGACAGCAGCACAGATACGCAGTATTTT. Its protein is CASSPYDSSTDTQYF.

The genes are TRBV10-3 and TRBJ2-5; 8 bases fit TRBD1. The CDR3 consists of 14 residues. V lost 9 bases and J lost 4; bases outside the gene matches: 10. Germline CDR1 ENHRY, CDR2 SYGVKD. The CDR3 DNA reads TGTGCCATTCGGGACCAGGGGGCAGGAGAGACCCAGTACTTC. Encoded protein: CAIRDQGAGETQYF.

V gene TRBV5-6 combines with J gene TRBJ2-3; maybe TRBD2 (5 bases). Looked up from germline, CDR1 is SGHDT and CDR2 is YYEEEE. Trimming stripped 2 bases from V and 0 bases from J, with 10 bases between. The CDR3 covers 15 residues. The CDR3 region is CASSLRAGSTDTQYF. The CDR3 DNA is TGTGCCAGCAGCTTAAGGGCGGGTAGCACAGATACGCAGTATTTT.

There are a few counts of this clonotype. The chain couples TRBV15 to TRBJ2-5, with 8 positions matching TRBD2. Trimming cost V 1 base and J 9 bases; bases outside gene matches: 7. Germline CDR1 and CDR2: LNHNV and YYDKDF (reference sequence). CDR3 length: 14 residues. Written as DNA, the CDR3 is TGTGCCACCAGCAGAGTAGCGGGGCCGCAGGCCCAGTACTTC. Translation: CATSRVAGPQAQYF.

This clonotype showed up just a few times. The V gene is TRBV7-8, the J gene TRBJ2-5; 12 nucleotides agree with TRBD2. The CDR3 totals 17 residues. Germline-derived CDR1 and CDR2 are SGHVS and FQNEAQ. V shed 1 base and J 9 bases; nucleotides not matched to a gene: 12. DNA for the CDR3: TGTGCCAGCAGCTTAGGGGGACTAGCGGGCCGCCGAAGTGCCCAGTACTTC. Its protein product is CASSLGGLAGRRSAQYF.

This clonotype has a handful of counts. The chain uses TRBV28 and TRBJ1-1; 9 nucleotides line up with TRBD1. V was clipped by 2 bases and J by 3 bases; unmatched bases: 4. Germline-derived CDR1 and CDR2 are MDHEN and SYDVKM. This CDR3 has 15 residues. The CDR3 region has the DNA TGTGCCAGCAGTTTACTGACAGGGGGGCACACTGAAGCTTTCTTT. Its translation is CASSLLTGGHTEAFF.

This clonotype has a handful of counts. The junction does not match germline at one end; this may be a read error. The rearrangement uses TRBV7-9 and TRBJ1-5, with a tentative D call TRBD1 (6 bases). CDR1 and CDR2 from the germline V gene are SEHNR and FQNEAQ (reference sequence). The length of the CDR3 is 11 residues. The CDR3, as DNA: TGTGCCAGCAGCTTAGAGACAGGAGGTCCCTTT. It codes for CASSLETGGPF.

The rearrangement links TRBV6-6 to TRBJ1-1; D is perhaps TRBD1 (5 bases). CDR3 length: 14 residues. The germline V gene has CDR1 MNHNY and CDR2 SVGAGI (reference sequence). Between the trimmed V and J ends, which lost 6 bases and 6 bases, there was a span of 17 bases. CDR3 sequence (DNA): TGTGCCAGCAGCCCTGGGACGTTTTATGCTGAAGCTTTCTTT. As protein: CASSPGTFYAEAFF.

The chain is built from TRBV20-1 and TRBJ2-3; D not resolved. The germline V gene has CDR1 DFQATT and CDR2 SNEGSKA (reference sequence). The CDR3 has 15 residues. The ends were cut back, 5 bases at V and 6 bases at J, with 21 bases in the middle. The CDR3: CSAGPMATPLDTQYF. CDR3 in DNA: TGCAGTGCTGGGCCGATGGCCACTCCTCTCGATACGCAGTATTTT.

The chain is built from TRBV3-1 and TRBJ1-2; the match to TRBD1 covers 7 bases. The ends lost 2 bases at V and 4 bases at J; junction bases unmatched: 7. The germline gives CDR1 LGHDT, CDR2 YNNKEL (reference sequence). The CDR3 loop spans 15 amino acids. The CDR3 nucleotides read TGTGCCAGCAGCCAATGGGACAGCCCCTCCTATGGCTACACCTTC. Amino acids: CASSQWDSPSYGYTF.

The genes are TRBV30 and TRBJ1-2, with 7 bases identical to TRBD1. In germline, CDR1 is GTSNPN, CDR2 SVGIG (reference sequence). The CDR3 runs 10 residues. The junction had 2 bases not matched to a gene; V was cut back by 7 bases and J by 6 bases. CDR3 loop: CAFRGNGYTF. CDR3 nucleotides: TGTGCCTTCAGGGGGAATGGCTACACCTTC.

This clonotype has at least ten counts. The rearrangement uses TRBV6-5 and TRBJ1-2; D uncertain. The CDR3 extends over 12 amino acids. The germline V gene encodes CDR1 MNHEY and CDR2 SVGAGI. V lost 2 bases and J 10 bases, leaving 11 bases between the germline ends. The CDR3 loop is CASSYDSFDYTF. The CDR3 bases are TGTGCCAGCAGTTACGACTCCTTTGACTACACCTTC.

The V gene is TRBV6-5, the J gene TRBJ1-1; D is unclear. Trimming left V 6 bases short and J 3 bases short, with 11 bases between. The CDR3 is made up of 13 amino acids. Germline CDR1 MNHEY, CDR2 SVGAGI. Written as DNA, the CDR3 is TGTGCCAGCAGACCTCGCCGACACACTGAAGCTTTCTTT. It encodes CASRPRRHTEAFF.